This TCR beta chain was found in a study of monozygotic twins with inflammatory bowel disease. The V gene's germline CDR1 is SGHTA and CDR2 FQGNSA. This CDR3 region has 14 residues. The study's findings and limits: A single strong IBD-associated signal or clonotype was not supported by the findings.

The UMIs carried a 6-nucleotide sample barcode, and they were added by template switching. TCRdb reprocessed the 5' RACE reads and stores each CDR3 protein as one record, lacking DNA. Here the sample table reports approximately 400,000 distinct CDR3 sequences. To note about this clonotype: Its antigen is still unknown.

Input material: blood. The TCR comes from a human donor with ulcerative colitis or Crohn's disease, or a healthy co-twin of an affected twin (not recorded which). The chain joins TRBV7-2 to TRBJ2-7. The CDR3 loop is CASSLALRSYEQYF.